Listed below are T cell receptor beta chains from one sample, sequenced in a study of T-cell reconstitution after alpha-beta-depleted transplantation in children. TCRdb analysed the PCR reads with MiXCR anew, one entry per CDR3 protein. This table holds some 600,000 distinct CDR3 sequences, about 15% found once. This material consisted of PBMCs from the stem cell graft donor, taken from the stem cell graft. These receptors came from a human donor who donated a stem cell graft to a child with acute myeloid leukemia. CDR3s include the opening cysteine and the closing phenylalanine or tryptophan. A D gene is named only where the DNA matches it firmly. Part of the rows lack a size; the others show once, few, many or a class for expanded clones.

J gene,D gene,CDR3 length,V gene,clone size,CDR3 protein,CDR3 DNA
TRBJ2-1,TRBD2,13,TRBV19,few,CAGTSGGGNEQFF,TGTGCCGGGACTAGCGGGGGGGGGAATGAGCAGTTCTTC
TRBJ2-3,TRBD1,14,TRBV5-1,.,CASSLQSGQGAQYF,TGCGCCAGCAGCCTACAGAGCGGACAGGGGGCGCAGTATTTT
TRBJ2-2,.,14,TRBV13,few,CASSYRSEVPELFF,TGTGCCAGCAGCTACCGTTCCGAGGTACCGGAGCTGTTTTTT
TRBJ1-1,.,14,TRBV29-1,many,CSVSPGAMNTEAFF,TGCAGCGTCTCCCCCGGGGCCATGAACACTGAAGCTTTCTTT
TRBJ2-4,TRBD2,17,TRBV20-1,many,CSAREGSGGLAKNIQYF,TGCAGTGCTAGAGAAGGGAGCGGGGGCCTAGCCAAAAACATTCAGTATTTC
TRBJ2-5,.,14,TRBV6-5,many,CASSYWGIQETQYF,TGTGCCAGCAGTTACTGGGGGATTCAAGAGACCCAGTACTTC
TRBJ2-1,.,13,TRBV5-6,many,CASSLGKGNEQFF,TGTGCCAGCAGCTTGGGCAAAGGCAATGAGCAGTTCTTC
TRBJ2-3,.,16,TRBV7-2,.,CASSLIPGSGTDTQYF,TGTGCCAGCAGCTTAATCCCGGGGTCGGGGACAGATACGCAGTATTTT
TRBJ1-5,.,10,TRBV20-1,.,CSADNQPQHF,TGCAGTGCTGACAATCAGCCCCAGCATTTT
TRBJ2-5,.,14,TRBV28,.,CASSLARGGETQYF,TGTGCCAGCAGTTTGGCCAGGGGGGGAGAGACCCAGTACTTC
TRBJ2-2,.,16,TRBV7-2,few,CASSRSGFGNTGELFF,TGTGCCAGCAGCCGTAGCGGATTCGGGAACACCGGGGAGCTGTTTTTT
TRBJ2-7,.,15,TRBV21-1,.,CASSKVGRGSYEQYF,.
TRBJ1-2,TRBD1,16,TRBV7-9,.,CASSPTSGTGAYGYTF,TGTGCCAGCAGCCCAACGTCTGGGACAGGGGCCTATGGCTACACCTTC
TRBJ2-6,TRBD1,18,TRBV2,.,CASRRDSTSSSGANVLTF,TGTGCCAGCAGGAGGGACAGTACCTCTTCCTCTGGGGCCAACGTCCTGACTTTC
TRBJ1-1,TRBD1,16,TRBV20-1,few,CSAGPLHPAGTAEAFF,TGCAGTGCCGGACCGTTGCACCCTGCCGGGACAGCCGAAGCTTTCTTT
TRBJ2-1,.,14,TRBV5-1,many,CASSLGLQVGEQFF,TGCGCCAGCAGCTTGGGTCTTCAGGTTGGTGAGCAGTTCTTC
TRBJ1-1,.,11,TRBV7-9,.,CASSLGQKAFF,TGTGCCAGCAGCTTAGGGCAGAAAGCTTTCTTT
TRBJ2-1,TRBD1,12,TRBV7-8,many,CASSFSTGSDFF,TGTGCCAGCAGCTTCTCGACAGGGAGCGATTTCTTC
TRBJ2-1,TRBD1,18,TRBV4-1,few,CASSQGLAGTGWGNEQFF,TGCGCCAGCAGCCAAGGCCTAGCCGGGACAGGGTGGGGGAATGAGCAGTTCTTC
TRBJ2-3,TRBD2,15,TRBV20-1,many,CSARGLAGGRYTQYF,TGCAGTGCTAGGGGGCTAGCGGGGGGGCGTTATACGCAGTATTTT
TRBJ1-6,.,13,TRBV20-1,many,CSAPHGGNSPLHF,TGCAGTGCTCCTCATGGTGGGAATTCACCCCTCCACTTT
TRBJ1-4,.,14,TRBV7-9,many,CASSDTGTNEKLFF,TGTGCCAGCAGCGACACAGGGACGAATGAAAAACTGTTTTTT
TRBJ1-5,.,14,TRBV6-2/TRBV6-3,few,CASSYLKSDQPQHF,TGTGCCAGCAGTTACTTGAAGTCCGATCAGCCCCAGCATTTT
TRBJ1-6,TRBD1,14,TRBV20-1,many,CSAADRGRWPPLHF,TGCAGTGCTGCGGACAGGGGGCGATGGCCACCCCTCCACTTT
TRBJ1-1,TRBD1,13,TRBV20-1,many,CSALQGRFTEAFF,TGCAGTGCTTTACAGGGGAGGTTCACTGAAGCTTTCTTT
TRBJ1-2,TRBD1,13,TRBV29-1,many,CSGGQGAGYGYTF,TGCAGCGGAGGCCAGGGGGCAGGCTATGGCTACACCTTC
TRBJ2-3,.,14,TRBV18,few,CASSRAGLGDTQYF,TGTGCCAGCTCCCGGGCAGGGCTCGGAGATACGCAGTATTTT
TRBJ2-3,.,13,TRBV28,.,CASSPSSGDTQYF,TGTGCCAGCAGTCCTTCGTCTGGGGATACGCAGTATTTT
TRBJ2-1,TRBD2,16,TRBV7-9,.,CASSLGGGGLVNEQFF,TGTGCCAGCAGCTTAGGAGGCGGGGGTCTCGTCAATGAGCAGTTCTTC
TRBJ2-2,.,12,TRBV7-8,few,CASSLLRVELFF,TGTGCCAGCAGCTTATTGCGAGTGGAGCTGTTTTTT
TRBJ1-6,.,20,TRBV12-3/TRBV12-4,.,CASSPSVAGRGSSYNSPLHF,TGTGCCAGCAGTCCCTCGGTGGCCGGGAGGGGCAGCTCCTATAATTCACCCCTCCACTTT
TRBJ2-2,TRBD1,14,TRBV20-1,many,CSALGQGGSGELFF,TGCAGTGCTTTAGGACAGGGAGGATCCGGGGAGCTGTTTTTT
TRBJ2-1,TRBD2,15,TRBV12-3/TRBV12-4,many,CASSLVPSGGDEQFF,TGTGCCAGCAGTTTAGTGCCTAGCGGGGGAGATGAGCAGTTCTTC
TRBJ1-2,.,13,TRBV7-2,many,CASSLAGFDGYTF,TGTGCCAGCAGCTTAGCGGGTTTCGATGGCTACACCTTC
TRBJ2-2,.,14,TRBV21-1,.,CASSRDREDRELFF,TGTGCCAGCAGCCGGGACAGGGAAGACAGGGAGCTGTTTTTT
TRBJ1-2,.,14,TRBV7-2,many,CASSLSKGAYGYTF,TGTGCCAGCAGCCTCAGCAAAGGGGCGTATGGCTACACCTTC
TRBJ2-7,.,12,TRBV29-1,many,CSVEDPGYEQYF,TGCAGCGTTGAAGATCCGGGCTACGAGCAGTACTTC
TRBJ2-1,TRBD2,16,TRBV7-2,few,CASTGGAHSSYNEQFF,TGTGCCAGCACCGGGGGGGCGCATAGCTCCTACAATGAGCAGTTCTTC
TRBJ1-5,TRBD1,15,TRBV28,few,CASRSTGENDQPQHF,TGTGCCAGCAGGAGTACAGGGGAAAACGATCAGCCCCAGCATTTT
TRBJ1-2,.,13,TRBV30,many,CAWIRTRGRGYTF,TGTGCCTGGATTAGAACCAGGGGAAGAGGCTACACCTTC
TRBJ2-2,TRBD1,13,TRBV20-1,.,CSVQGADTGELFF,TGCAGCGTCCAGGGGGCGGACACCGGGGAGCTGTTTTTT
TRBJ1-1,.,14,TRBV29-1,few,CSVSAGNGGGEAFF,TGCAGCGTGTCTGCAGGGAATGGGGGGGGTGAAGCTTTCTTT
TRBJ2-2,.,14,TRBV7-2,many,CASSSPGDTGELFF,TGTGCCAGCAGCTCTCCCGGGGACACCGGGGAGCTGTTTTTT
TRBJ2-5,TRBD2,15,TRBV12-3/TRBV12-4,few,CASSSLSGAQETQYF,TGTGCCAGCAGTTCTCTCAGCGGGGCCCAAGAGACCCAGTACTTC
TRBJ2-3,.,14,TRBV30,few,CAWSPLRGTDTQYF,TGTGCCTGGAGTCCCCTCCGGGGAACAGATACGCAGTATTTT
TRBJ2-7,TRBD2,13,TRBV12-3/TRBV12-4,.,CAIGGGYIHEQYF,TGTGCCATCGGGGGGGGGTACATCCACGAGCAGTACTTC
TRBJ2-1,.,15,TRBV7-9,few,CASSPPRRVYHEQFF,TGTGCCAGCAGTCCCCCCCGCAGGGTATACCATGAGCAGTTCTTC
TRBJ2-3,TRBD2,18,TRBV12-3/TRBV12-4,.,CASSLVQQSSGGGDTQYF,TGTGCCAGCAGTTTGGTCCAGCAGTCTAGCGGGGGTGGAGATACGCAGTATTTT
TRBJ2-2,.,14,TRBV12-3/TRBV12-4,few,CASSWDLWMGELFF,TGTGCCAGCAGTTGGGACCTTTGGATGGGGGAGCTGTTTTTT
TRBJ2-1,.,13,TRBV13,few,CASSLDTQNEQFF,TGTGCCAGCAGCTTGGATACTCAAAATGAGCAGTTCTTC
TRBJ2-5,.,13,TRBV20-1,few,CSATRPLQETQYF,TGCAGTGCTACCCGCCCCCTTCAAGAGACCCAGTACTTC
TRBJ2-5,.,14,TRBV12-3/TRBV12-4,few,CASSRRGGRETQYF,TGTGCCAGCAGTAGGAGGGGGGGTCGAGAGACCCAGTACTTC
TRBJ1-2,TRBD1,16,TRBV7-8,few,CASSLEVSGGGYGYTF,TGTGCCAGCAGCTTAGAAGTTTCAGGGGGCGGGTATGGCTACACCTTC
TRBJ1-5,TRBD1,15,TRBV7-2,few,CASSLEGGRNQPQHF,TGTGCCAGCAGCTTAGAAGGGGGCCGCAATCAGCCCCAGCATTTT
TRBJ1-5,TRBD1,14,TRBV20-1,many,CSASRTGRTQPQHF,TGCAGTGCTAGCCGGACAGGGAGGACTCAGCCCCAGCATTTT
TRBJ2-1,.,15,TRBV27,.,CASKARQASYNEQFF,TGTGCCAGCAAGGCCCGACAGGCCTCCTACAATGAGCAGTTCTTC
TRBJ1-3,.,14,TRBV28,.,CASSSPGLGNTIYF,TGTGCCAGCAGTTCCCCTGGACTAGGAAACACCATATATTTT